The 3 T cell receptor beta chains below were found in one sample sequenced in a study of blood T cell repertoires in COVID-19 (dated by TCRdb to the early 2020s). The library relied on the immunoSEQ multiplex PCR assay. TCRdb mirrors the immuneACCESS table, restricted to in-frame sequences. Some clones are absent from its copies; in checked studies, under half trace to an unresolved V gene, and the reason for the others is unknown. The sample data list 250,000 to 300,000 clones, and about nine tenths of these were observed just once. The ten largest clones capture around 1.7% of the sample. Sequencing was performed on PBMCs or T cells enriched from blood (not recorded which). These receptor sequences come from a woman in her thirties or forties who had recovered from COVID-19.

V usage is TRBV29-1 and J usage is TRBJ2-1, with 7 bases lining up with TRBD2. Per the germline V gene, CDR1 is SQVTM and CDR2 is ANQGSEA. V gave up 1 base and J gave up 8 bases; unmatched junction bases: 11. The CDR3 runs to 15 residues. The DNA of the CDR3 is TGCAGCGTTGAAGGGTCAGCGGGAAAGATAGATGAGCAGTTCTTC. This translates into CSVEGSAGKIDEQFF.

The J gene is TRBJ1-2, the V gene TRBV6-6; D ambiguous. The CDR3 covers 14 residues. Germline V CDR1 and CDR2: MNHNY, SVGAGI (reference sequence). The V and J ends lost 0 bases and 6 bases respectively, with 11 bases between them. The CDR3 loop is CASSYSGAAHGYTF. CDR3 coding DNA: TGTGCCAGCAGTTACTCAGGAGCGGCACATGGCTACACCTTC.

The rearrangement links TRBV3-1 (or the pseudogene TRBV3-2) to TRBJ2-7; 10 bases fit TRBD1. This CDR3 spans 15 amino acids. Per the germline V gene, CDR1 is LGHDT and CDR2 is YNNKEL (reference sequence). The trim removed 1 base at V and 3 bases at J, leaving 3 bases unmatched. The CDR3 is CASSQAGQGFYEQYF. The DNA of the CDR3 is TGTGCCAGCAGCCAAGCGGGACAGGGGTTCTACGAGCAGTACTTC.